The 22 T cell receptor beta chains presented below share a single source sample, sequenced in a study of blood T cell repertoires in COVID-19. Method: immunoSEQ multiplex PCR; TCRdb's copy keeps in-frame clones and lacks some. Of tens of thousands of clones in the sample, approximately 86% were seen once. Sequencing used peripheral blood. The receptors were sampled from a human donor in a cohort sampled during active COVID-19.

The chain uses TRBV20-1 and TRBJ2-7, with TRBD1 matching over 10 bases. CDR3 length: 15 residues. Germline V gives CDR1 DFQATT, CDR2 SNEGSKA (reference sequence). The ends lost 3 bases at V and 2 bases at J; junction bases unmatched: 7. This chain's CDR3 is CSASPGTGVTYEQYF. The CDR3 DNA sequence: TGCAGTGCTAGTCCCGGGACAGGGGTCACCTACGAGCAGTACTTC.

This chain connects TRBV24-1 to TRBJ1-5; a possible D gene is TRBD1 (5 bases). From germline, CDR1 is KGHDR and CDR2 SFDVKD. Trimming cost V 3 bases and J 0 bases, with 20 bases left between them. This CDR3 is built from 19 residues. CDR3 region: CATSDRDWGQRHSNQPQHF. The CDR3 DNA is TGTGCCACCAGTGATAGGGACTGGGGCCAGCGGCATAGCAATCAGCCCCAGCATTTT.

The gene calls are TRBV19 and TRBJ2-3, with D perhaps TRBD1 (6 bases). This CDR3 has 13 amino acids. Per the germline V gene, CDR1 is LNHDA and CDR2 is SQIVND (reference sequence). V gave up 9 bases and J gave up 13 bases, with 23 bases separating them. The chain's CDR3 is CASSLKPGHRKYF. CDR3 DNA: TGTGCCAGCTCCCTAAAGCCGGGACATCGAAAGTATTTT.

In this sample, this clone turned up once. The chain carries TRBV3-1 (or the pseudogene TRBV3-2) and TRBJ2-5; the match to TRBD2 covers 12 bases. CDR3 length equals 17 residues. With 4 bases clipped from V and 2 bases from J, the junction kept 8 bases outside the gene matches. Germline CDR1 reads LGHDT; CDR2 reads YNNKEL (reference sequence). The CDR3 sequence: CASSPGTSGLDQETQYF. CDR3 in DNA: TGTGCCAGCAGCCCTGGGACTAGCGGGCTAGATCAAGAGACCCAGTACTTC.

The chain couples TRBV28 to TRBJ1-4, with 9 bases matching TRBD1. Germline V CDR1 and CDR2: MDHEN, SYDVKM. This CDR3 is 15 amino acids long. The V segment lost 6 bases and the J segment 8 bases; nucleotides outside the gene matches: 10. CDR3 region: CASRAPQGAWEKLFF. The CDR3 DNA is TGTGCCAGCAGGGCCCCACAGGGGGCTTGGGAAAAACTGTTTTTT.

This sequence joins TRBV6-5 and TRBJ1-2; tentatively, D is TRBD1 (6 bases). The germline V gene encodes CDR1 MNHEY and CDR2 SVGAGI. The V end was cut by 6 bases, the J end by 6 bases, with 14 bases between. CDR3 length: 13 amino acids. The CDR3 DNA follows: TGTGCCAGCAGGAAACCGACAGGAGATGGCTACACCTTC. It specifies CASRKPTGDGYTF.

The V call is TRBV7-9, the J call TRBJ2-7, with 10 positions matching TRBD1. CDR3 size: 14 residues. Germline CDR1 reads SEHNR; CDR2 reads FQNEAQ (reference sequence). V dropped 5 bases and J dropped 4; count of bases not matched to a gene: 5. CDR3 bases: TGTGCCAGCAGCCGAGGGGGACAGGGGTACGAGCAGTACTTC. This encodes CASSRGGQGYEQYF.

V is TRBV19 and J is TRBJ2-1; 7 bases map to TRBD1. V trimming: 4 bases; J trimming: 12 bases; junction bases outside the gene matches: 6. Germline V gene sequence: CDR1 LNHDA, CDR2 SQIVND (reference sequence). The CDR3 is made up of 12 amino acids. CDR3 DNA: TGTGCCAGTAGTAGGGCCCGGGACAGGCAGTTCTTC. Its protein is CASSRARDRQFF.

The chain carries TRBV28 and TRBJ1-1; 7 bases fit TRBD1. This CDR3 is built from 14 residues. With 8 bases clipped from V and 3 bases from J, the junction kept 9 bases outside the gene matches. Germline V gene data show CDR1 as MDHEN and CDR2 as SYDVKM. DNA of the CDR3: TGTGCCAGCGGTACGGGACAGCGGGACACTGAAGCTTTCTTT. Translating gives CASGTGQRDTEAFF.

This clone is medium-sized (0.01 to 0.1%) in the sample. This chain links TRBV4-2 with TRBJ2-7; 8 positions agree with TRBD2. Per the germline V gene, CDR1 is LGHNA and CDR2 is YNFKEQ. Trimming took 6 bases from V and 1 from J; bases not matched to a gene: 5. The CDR3 spans 14 residues. CDR3 sequence reads: CASSQGLESYEQYF. The DNA for the CDR3 is TGTGCCAGCAGTCAGGGACTAGAATCCTACGAGCAGTACTTC.

The V gene is TRBV9, the J gene TRBJ2-1, with TRBD2 identical over 14 bases. This CDR3 has 17 residues. The V gene end was trimmed by 3 bases and the J gene end by 8 bases; junction bases not matched to a gene: 10. Germline V lookup: CDR1 SGDLS, CDR2 YYNGEE. Here the CDR3 DNA reads TGTGCCAGCAGCGCCGGACTAGCGGGAGGAGGGGGGGATGAGCAGTTCTTC. Translating it yields CASSAGLAGGGGDEQFF.

The chain combines TRBV27 with TRBJ1-2; 12 bases line up with TRBD1. The CDR3 totals 15 residues. Germline CDR1 and CDR2: MNHEY and SMNVEV (reference sequence). V gave up 4 bases and J gave up 4 bases; unmatched junction bases: 4. CDR3 sequence (DNA): TGTGCCAGCAGTTCCCTGGGACAGGGGGCCTATGGCTACACCTTC. Protein sequence: CASSSLGQGAYGYTF.

V usage is TRBV6-5 and J usage is TRBJ1-1; no reliable D call. Deletions cut 7 bases from V and 4 bases from J, with 7 bases between. Looked up from germline, CDR1 is MNHEY and CDR2 is SVGAGI. The CDR3 contains 11 residues. The CDR3 nucleotides are TGTGCCAGCAAAGTCGGCACTGAAGCTTTCTTT. Encoded protein: CASKVGTEAFF.

The CDR3, as DNA: TGTGCCAGCAGCAAAGGGGGGACAGGGTGGGGCACTGAAGCTTTCTTT. Encoded protein: CASSKGGTGWGTEAFF. The chain links TRBV21-1 to TRBJ1-1; the table's D gene call, TRBD1, was not cross checked with the DNA. TRBV21-1 is deemed a pseudogene. The CDR3 loop spans 16 amino acids.

This clone has only a few counts. V usage is TRBV5-6 and J usage is TRBJ2-4; 10 nucleotides align to TRBD2. V gave up 5 bases and J gave up 7 bases; unmatched junction bases: 9. The CDR3 totals 15 residues. The V gene's germline CDR1 is SGHDT and CDR2 YYEEEE. The CDR3 region has the DNA TGTGCCAGCAGAATGGCTAGCGGGAGCGGTAACATTCAGTACTTC. This gives the protein CASRMASGSGNIQYF.

The chain employs TRBV6-5 and TRBJ2-7; D might be TRBD1 (6 bases). Per germline, CDR1 MNHEY and CDR2 SVGAGI. V was clipped by 7 bases and J by 3 bases, with 10 bases between them. This CDR3 contains 12 residues. The CDR3 region is CASKQQGYEQYF. For the CDR3, the DNA is TGTGCCAGCAAACAACAGGGCTACGAGCAGTACTTC.

This chain links TRBV27 with TRBJ2-7, with D perhaps TRBD2 (6 bases). Trimming cost V 4 bases and J 1 base, with 11 bases left between them. The CDR3 has 14 residues. Germline V gene sequence: CDR1 MNHEY, CDR2 SMNVEV (reference sequence). CDR3 in amino acids: CASSSGLHSYEQYF. The CDR3, as DNA: TGTGCCAGCAGTTCAGGACTACATTCCTACGAGCAGTACTTC.

The rearrangement joins TRBV5-1 to TRBJ2-3; TRBD1 is a possible D gene (6 bases). CDR1 is SGHRS, CDR2 YFSETQ, per germline. The CDR3 has 15 residues. The V end was cut by 3 bases, the J end by 6 bases, with 17 bases between. The CDR3 spells CASSWRRQGLDTQYF. CDR3 nucleotides: TGCGCCAGCAGCTGGAGGCGGCAGGGGCTGGATACGCAGTATTTT.

The rearrangement links TRBV5-6 to TRBJ2-2; D gene ambiguous. Trimming cost V 5 bases and J 2 bases, with 16 bases left between them. CDR3 length: 16 amino acids. The germline V gene encodes CDR1 SGHDT and CDR2 YYEEEE. The CDR3 nucleotides are TGTGCCAGCAGGCTCTACACCCCACTAAACACCGGGGAGCTGTTTTTT. It codes for CASRLYTPLNTGELFF.

The chain joins TRBV7-2 to TRBJ2-7, with 10 bases aligning to TRBD2. This CDR3 region has 15 residues. V gave up 2 bases and J gave up 5 bases; unmatched junction bases: 6. Germline V gives CDR1 SGHTA, CDR2 FQGNSA. CDR3 bases: TGTGCCAGCAGCTTATCTAGCGGGAGTTACCACGAGCAGTACTTC. Its translation: CASSLSSGSYHEQYF. The full variable domain, its missing parts supplied by reference TRBV7-2 and TRBJ2-7, is GAGVSQSPSNKVTEKGKDVELRCDPISGHTALYWYRQSLGQGLEFLIYFQGNSAPDKSGLPSDRFSAERTGGSVSTLTIQRTQQEDSAVYLCASSLSSGSYHEQYFGPGTRLTVT.

The V gene is TRBV5-6, the J gene TRBJ2-7; 7 bases match TRBD2. The J segment lost 2 bases and the V segment lost 4 bases, leaving 6 bases of the junction unmatched. CDR1 and CDR2 from the germline V gene are SGHDT and YYEEEE. This CDR3 region has 14 residues. CDR3: CASSGGDGTYEQYF. As DNA, the CDR3 is TGTGCCAGCAGCGGGGGGGACGGAACCTACGAGCAGTACTTC.

The rearrangement links TRBV27 to TRBJ2-1; no clear D. The CDR3 sequence is 14 residues long. The V gene lost 6 bases and the J gene lost 0 bases, with 9 bases spanning the gap. From germline, CDR1 is MNHEY and CDR2 SMNVEV (reference sequence). In DNA form, the CDR3 reads TGTGCCAGCAGCCTCAAGAGCTCCTACAATGAGCAGTTCTTC. Its protein product is CASSLKSSYNEQFF.